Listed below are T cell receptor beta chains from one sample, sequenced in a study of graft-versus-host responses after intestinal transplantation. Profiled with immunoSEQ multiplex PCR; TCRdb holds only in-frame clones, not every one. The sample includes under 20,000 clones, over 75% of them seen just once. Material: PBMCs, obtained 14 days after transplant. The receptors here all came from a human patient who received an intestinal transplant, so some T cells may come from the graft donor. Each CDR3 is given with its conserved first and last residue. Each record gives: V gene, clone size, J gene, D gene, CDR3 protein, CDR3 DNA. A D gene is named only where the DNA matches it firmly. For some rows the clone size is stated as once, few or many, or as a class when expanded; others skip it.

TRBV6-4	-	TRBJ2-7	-	CASSEFPGIYEQYF	TGTGCCAGCAGTGAATTTCCCGGAATCTACGAGCAGTACTTC
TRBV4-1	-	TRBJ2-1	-	CASSQTAGSYNEQFF	TGCGCCAGCAGCCAGACCGCAGGCTCCTACAATGAGCAGTTCTTC
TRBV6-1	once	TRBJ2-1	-	CANQGGSYNEQFF	TGTGCCAACCAGGGGGGGTCCTACAATGAGCAGTTCTTC
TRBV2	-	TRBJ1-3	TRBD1	CASSFRDSYRLSGNTIYF	TGTGCCAGCAGTTTCCGGGACAGCTACCGACTCTCTGGAAACACCATATATTTT
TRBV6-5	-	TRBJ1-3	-	CASSEPGSGNTIYF	TGTGCCAGCAGTGAGCCGGGCTCTGGAAACACCATATATTTT
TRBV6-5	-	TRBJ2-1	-	CASSYGGTVNEQFF	TGTGCCAGCAGTTACGGGGGAACAGTCAATGAGCAGTTCTTC
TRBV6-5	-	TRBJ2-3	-	CASSYVETGTHRYF	TGTGCCAGCAGTTATGTCGAAACCGGGACCCATCGGTATTTT
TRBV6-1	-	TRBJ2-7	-	CASSEALRSYEQYF	TGTGCCAGCAGTGAAGCGCTAAGGTCCTACGAGCAGTACTTC
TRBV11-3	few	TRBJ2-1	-	CASSSGGANEQFF	TGTGCCAGCAGCTCAGGGGGGGCCAATGAGCAGTTCTTC
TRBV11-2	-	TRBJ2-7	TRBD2	CASSRLAGRRAYEQYF	TGTGCCAGCAGCCGACTAGCGGGCCGTCGGGCCTACGAGCAGTACTTC
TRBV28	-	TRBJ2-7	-	CASRPGTDYEQYF	TGTGCCAGCAGGCCCGGGACTGATTACGAGCAGTACTTC
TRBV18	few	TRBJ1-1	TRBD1	CASSGPGQGVNTEAFF	TGTGCCAGCTCTGGTCCGGGACAGGGGGTGAACACTGAAGCTTTCTTT
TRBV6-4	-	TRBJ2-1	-	CASSDGRHNEQFF	TGTGCCAGCAGTGACGGGAGACACAATGAGCAGTTCTTC
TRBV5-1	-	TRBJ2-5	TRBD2	CASSPRRREVEETQYF	TGCGCCAGCAGCCCAAGACGGCGGGAGGTTGAGGAGACCCAGTACTTC
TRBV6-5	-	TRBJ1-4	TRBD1	CASSYSGQTGEKLFF	TGTGCCAGCAGTTACTCGGGACAGACGGGTGAAAAACTGTTTTTT
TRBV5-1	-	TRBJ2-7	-	CASSPGGYEQYF	TGCGCCAGCAGTCCTGGCGGGTACGAGCAGTACTTC
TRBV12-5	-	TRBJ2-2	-	CASGFSSGARGDTGELFF	TGTGCTAGTGGTTTCTCCTCGGGGGCGCGCGGGGACACCGGGGAGCTGTTTTTT
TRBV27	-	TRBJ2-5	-	CASSLVPSLIETQYF	TGTGCCAGCAGTTTGGTGCCTAGCTTAATAGAGACCCAGTACTTC